This TCR beta chain comes out of a study of blood T cell repertoires in COVID-19. Study information: In each case, the material was cDNA or gDNA derived from T cells, B-cell-depleted T cells, or PBMCs.

CDR1 and CDR2 (germline): ENHRY, SYGVKD. The J segment lost 0 bases and the V segment lost 4 bases, leaving 8 bases of the junction unmatched. The length of the CDR3 is 16 residues. This clone has only a few counts. As handled by the study authors: The authors estimated nucleated cell counts from reference gene primer amplification. The method was immunoSEQ multiplex PCR; TCRdb's version includes in-frame clones alone and lacks a portion of them. Clonal size and the V and J genes are those of that table, whereas D and trimming came from the DNA. The profile covers some 80,000 clones, with more than 70% appearing a single time and around 5.3% taken by the ten largest.

Sequencing used peripheral blood. The V and J genes are TRBV10-3 and TRBJ1-1; TRBD1 aligns across 7 bases. The TCR was taken from a man in his fifties or sixties with active or convalescent COVID-19. CDR3 sequence: CAISGRDSPMNTEAFF. CDR3 DNA: TGTGCCATCAGTGGTCGGGACAGTCCCATGAACACTGAAGCTTTCTTT.